The next 5 T cell receptor beta chains were all read from a single sample in a study of T cell repertoires in cytomegalovirus infection. For these receptors, no antigen is known. Each CDR3 protein gets one entry after TCRdb re-called the reads with MiXCR. The sample carries about 890,000 distinct CDR3 sequences, roughly 30% recorded once. The specimen comprised cultured CD8+ T cells from PBMCs, sampled from culture after CMV antigen stimulation. These receptors originate from a human donor in good health (CMV status not recorded). Some clones in this sample may be carry-over from other donors' samples.

The chain links TRBV4-3 to TRBJ2-1; maybe TRBD2 (6 bases). This CDR3 is built from 14 residues. With 4 bases removed from V and 9 bases from J, the gap between germline ends came to 16 bases. Germline V gene sequence: CDR1 LGHNA, CDR2 YSLEER. CDR3 in amino acids: CASSPDGGLGEQFF. In DNA form, the CDR3 reads TGCGCCAGCAGCCCCGACGGAGGGCTCGGTGAGCAGTTCTTC.

The sample holds many counts of this clonotype. This chain uses TRBV7-2 with TRBJ1-1; D gene uncertain. The CDR3 consists of 13 residues. Looked up from germline, CDR1 is SGHTA and CDR2 is FQGNSA. The V gene lost 2 bases and the J gene lost 2 bases, with 6 bases spanning the gap. CDR3 in amino acids: CASSLTSNTEAFF. The CDR3 DNA reads TGTGCCAGCAGCTTAACGTCCAACACTGAAGCTTTCTTT.

This clonotype was seen many times. The chain recombines TRBV7-2 with TRBJ1-5; D is unclear. The V gene lost 5 bases and the J gene lost 4 bases, with 18 bases spanning the gap. The CDR3 totals 16 residues. The germline V gene has CDR1 SGHTA and CDR2 FQGNSA. The CDR3 region is CASSLGGEVRNQPQHF. The CDR3 DNA reads TGTGCCAGCAGCCTCGGTGGGGAAGTGAGGAATCAGCCCCAGCATTTT.

As to this clonotype: Likely a read error: the CDR3 ends without its conserved phenylalanine or tryptophan. The chain is built from TRBV5-1 and TRBJ2-3; D gene uncertain. CDR1 SGHRS and CDR2 YFSETQ come from the germline V gene. This CDR3 region has 15 residues. Trimming left V 5 bases short and J 2 bases short, with 15 bases between. The CDR3 spells CASSLKARYTDTQYV. Written as DNA, the CDR3 is TGCGCCAGCAGTCTCAAGGCGCGGTACACAGATACGCAGTATGTT.

J is TRBJ2-7 and V is TRBV7-8, with 12 bases lining up with TRBD2. Germline V lookup: CDR1 SGHVS, CDR2 FQNEAQ. Trimming took 1 base from V and 3 from J; bases not matched to a gene: 7. The CDR3 length is 17 residues. For the CDR3, the DNA is TGTGCCAGCAGCTTAGAACTAGCGGGGGGTCCACTCTACGAGCAGTACTTC. It yields the protein CASSLELAGGPLYEQYF.